This is a list of T cell receptor beta chains from one sample in a study of T cell repertoires in cytomegalovirus infection. These receptors lack a known antigen. One entry per CDR3 protein results from TCRdb running MiXCR on the reads. There are about 900,000 distinct CDR3 sequences in the sample; approximately 30% occur only once, and around 15% lies in the top ten. The starting material was cultured CD8+ T cells from PBMCs, obtained from culture after CMV antigen stimulation. These receptors came from a human donor in good health (CMV status not recorded). Some clones in this sample may be carry-over from other donors' samples. Both conserved end residues are part of each CDR3. D genes are given only for firm matches. Where a row states a size, it is once, few, many or the class of an expanded clone; other rows omit it.

>TRBJ2-1|TRBV7-3|NA|NA|16
CASSLGTVGGNNEQFF
TGTGCCAGCAGCTTAGGCACCGTCGGAGGGAACAATGAGCAGTTCTTC
>TRBJ1-3|TRBV10-3|NA|NA|16
CAIISTRESSGNTIYF
TGTGCCATCATTAGCACCAGGGAAAGCTCTGGAAACACCATATATTTT
>TRBJ1-6|TRBV6-1|NA|NA|15
CASSEDEGRDSPLHF
TGTGCCAGCAGTGAAGATGAAGGCAGGGATTCACCCCTCCACTTT
>TRBJ2-3|TRBV18|NA|few|15
CASSPPWDFTDTQYF
TGTGCCAGCTCACCACCGTGGGATTTCACAGATACGCAGTATTTT
>TRBJ1-1|TRBV27|TRBD1|NA|15
CASSLQTGVNTEAFF
TGTGCCAGCAGTCTGCAAACAGGGGTGAACACTGAAGCTTTCTTT
>TRBJ1-1|TRBV4-1|NA|NA|13
CASSQVGAEEAFF
TGCGCCAGCAGCCAAGTGGGAGCAGAGGAAGCTTTCTTT
>TRBJ1-4|TRBV27|TRBD1|few|13
CASSGQVDEKLFF
TGTGCCAGCAGCGGACAGGTAGATGAAAAACTGTTTTTT
>TRBJ2-6|TRBV4-2|TRBD1|NA|15
CASSQGTAGANVLTF
TGTGCCAGCAGCCAGGGGACAGCTGGGGCCAACGTCCTGACTTTC
>TRBJ2-3|TRBV27|TRBD2|few|17
CASSFRHGLAGTDTQYF
TGTGCCAGCAGTTTCCGTCATGGACTAGCCGGCACAGATACGCAGTATTTT
>TRBJ1-1|TRBV7-2|TRBD1|many|16
CASSFPGTGLGTEAFF
TGTGCCAGCAGCTTTCCCGGGACAGGGCTAGGCACTGAAGCTTTCTTT
>TRBJ2-2|TRBV6-6|NA|NA|13
CAESTESFGELFF
TGTGCCGAGTCCACAGAGTCATTCGGGGAGCTGTTTTTT
>TRBJ1-3|TRBV6-6|NA|few|18
CASSYSIARASSGNTIYF
TGTGCCAGCAGTTACTCGATTGCCAGAGCGAGCTCTGGAAACACCATATATTTT
>TRBJ1-5|TRBV7-8|NA|many|17
CASSSPGGMVGNQPQHF
TGTGCCAGCAGCTCGCCGGGGGGAATGGTTGGCAATCAGCCCCAGCATTTT
>TRBJ2-3|TRBV28|TRBD1|NA|14
CASTYRGSTDTQYF
TGTGCCAGCACCTACAGGGGAAGCACAGATACGCAGTATTTT
>TRBJ2-1|TRBV29-1|NA|many|14
CSVAHWTENNEQFF
TGCAGCGTTGCGCACTGGACAGAAAACAATGAGCAGTTCTTC
>TRBJ1-1|TRBV10-3|NA|NA|13
CAIRPETGTEAFF
TGTGCCATCAGACCAGAGACCGGCACTGAAGCTTTCTTT
>TRBJ1-3|TRBV12-3/TRBV12-4|NA|many|12
CASSLSTNTIYF
TGTGCCAGCAGTTTATCCACAAACACCATATATTTT
>TRBJ2-7|TRBV11-2|TRBD2|NA|15
CASSSTSGEPYEQYF
TGTGCCAGCAGTTCTACTAGCGGGGAACCTTACGAGCAGTACTTC
>TRBJ1-5|TRBV7-6|NA|few|16
CASSPSQWGSNQPQHF
TGTGCCAGCAGCCCTTCTCAGTGGGGCAGCAATCAGCCCCAGCATTTT
>TRBJ1-5|TRBV27|TRBD1|once|16
CASSPVTGGAGQPQHF
TGTGCCAGCAGTCCCGTCACAGGGGGCGCCGGGCAGCCCCAGCATTTT
>TRBJ1-2|TRBV27|TRBD1|NA|13
CASRGPGGLGYTF
TGTGCCAGCAGGGGTCCAGGGGGCTTAGGCTACACCTTC
>TRBJ1-2|TRBV5-5|NA|NA|15
CASRRPGAPDYGYTF
TGTGCCAGCAGAAGACCTGGAGCGCCGGACTATGGCTACACCTTC
>TRBJ2-1|TRBV6-1|TRBD2|once|18
CASSTGLAGPTSYNEQFF
TGTGCCAGCAGTACCGGACTAGCGGGACCTACCTCCTACAATGAGCAGTTCTTC
>TRBJ1-1|TRBV7-2|NA|few|13
CASSQNGGTEAFF
TGTGCCAGCAGCCAAAACGGAGGCACTGAAGCTTTCTTT
>TRBJ2-2|TRBV12-3/TRBV12-4|TRBD2|once|17
CASSIKTSGENTGELFF
TGTGCCAGCAGTATTAAGACTAGCGGGGAAAACACCGGGGAGCTGTTTTTT
>TRBJ2-1|TRBV24-1|TRBD1|NA|16
CATSSSTGGPYNEQFF
TGTGCCACCAGTTCTTCGACAGGGGGCCCCTACAATGAGCAGTTCTTC
>TRBJ1-3|TRBV9|TRBD1|few|16
CASSGSGGPSGNTIYF
TGTGCCAGCAGCGGGTCAGGGGGCCCCTCTGGAAACACCATATATTTT
>TRBJ2-3|TRBV7-9|NA|NA|17
CASSLDFRATSTDTQYF
TGTGCCAGCAGCTTGGACTTCAGGGCTACTAGCACAGATACGCAGTATTTT
>TRBJ1-2|TRBV19|TRBD1|NA|15
CASSAPGQGFDGYTF
TGTGCCAGTAGTGCTCCGGGACAGGGGTTTGATGGCTACACCTTC
>TRBJ1-1|TRBV7-9|NA|many|14
CASSPVGRDTEAFF
TGTGCCAGCAGTCCAGTAGGTAGGGACACTGAAGCTTTCTTT
>TRBJ1-5|TRBV27|NA|few|14
CASSELGNNQPQHF
TGTGCCAGCAGTGAGCTGGGGAACAATCAGCCCCAGCATTTT
>TRBJ2-3|TRBV9|NA|NA|15
CASSRSLALGDTQYF
TGTGCCAGCAGCCGATCTCTAGCGTTGGGGGATACGCAGTATTTT
>TRBJ1-1|TRBV6-2/TRBV6-3|NA|few|13
CASSYAPQDEAFF
TGTGCCAGCAGTTACGCGCCCCAAGATGAAGCTTTCTTT
>TRBJ2-1|TRBV27|NA|NA|16
CASSLKGWDSYNEQFF
TGTGCCAGCAGTTTGAAGGGGTGGGACTCCTACAATGAGCAGTTCTTC
>TRBJ2-7|TRBV4-1|NA|NA|15
CASSQPGHGPYEQYF
TGCGCCAGCAGCCAGCCGGGACACGGACCCTACGAGCAGTACTTC
>TRBJ1-4|TRBV7-6|NA|NA|13
CASSPALNEKLFF
TGTGCTAGCAGCCCCGCCCTTAATGAAAAACTGTTTTTT
>TRBJ1-1|TRBV19|NA|few|13
CASSNGVDTEAFF
TGTGCCAGTAGTAACGGGGTGGACACTGAAGCTTTCTTT
>TRBJ2-3|TRBV18|NA|NA|15
CASRGYDQNTDTQYF
TGTGCCAGTCGTGGATATGACCAAAACACAGATACGCAGTATTTT
>TRBJ2-2|TRBV5-4|NA|NA|15
CASSIGHANTGELFF
TGTGCCAGCAGCATAGGACACGCGAACACCGGGGAGCTGTTTTTT
>TRBJ2-6|TRBV7-9|NA|few|16
CASRIRGENGANVLTF
TGTGCCAGCAGGATAAGGGGGGAGAATGGGGCCAACGTCCTGACTTTC
>TRBJ1-2|TRBV27|NA|few|15
CASSLSRGDFYGYTF
TGTGCCAGCAGTTTATCGAGAGGGGACTTCTATGGCTACACCTTC
>TRBJ1-3|TRBV9|NA|NA|15
CASTPGGNYGNTIYF
TGTGCCAGCACCCCCGGCGGGAATTATGGAAACACCATATATTTT
>TRBJ2-2|TRBV7-6|TRBD1|NA|17
CASSVPNTGGSIGELFF
TGTGCCAGCAGCGTACCCAACACAGGGGGGAGCATCGGGGAGCTGTTTTTT
>TRBJ2-3|TRBV5-1|TRBD1|NA|15
CASSPGQDRTDTQYF
TGCGCCAGCAGTCCCGGACAGGACCGCACAGATACGCAGTATTTT